A selection of T cell receptor beta chains follows, all from one sample in a study of tumor-infiltrating lymphocytes in primary liver carcinoma. TCRdb passed the multiplex PCR reads through MiXCR, listing each CDR3 protein once. The table includes about 190,000 distinct CDR3 sequences, 85% detected once. Sequencing used tumor tissue from primary liver carcinoma. The receptors here all came from a man between 40 and 49 years old with primary liver carcinoma and hepatitis B virus infection. Both conserved end residues are part of each CDR3. Fields, in order: D gene, V gene, clone size, J gene, CDR3 DNA, CDR3 protein. D genes are given only for firm matches. A row's size may be missing; if present it is once, few, many or a size class.

>NA|TRBV11-1|NA|TRBJ2-2
TGTGACAGCAGCTATTGGGACACCGGGGAGCTGCTTTTT
CDSSYWDTGELLF
>NA|TRBV6-1|NA|TRBJ2-1
TGTGCCAGCAGTGAAGCGCAAGGTAGCTTCTCGTACAATGAGCGGTTCTTT
CASSEAQGSFSYNERFF
>TRBD2|TRBV4-1|NA|TRBJ2-1
TGTGCCAGCGGTCAACTCGGGACTAGCGAGTACAATGAGCAGTTCTTC
CASGQLGTSEYNEQFF
>TRBD2|TRBV10-3|NA|TRBJ2-3
TGTGCCATCAGTGACGTGGGACTAGCGGGAGCGGATGATGCTCAGTATTTT
CAISDVGLAGADDAQYF
>NA|TRBV29-1|many|TRBJ1-1
TGCAGCTGCTTAGAGTCTGAAGCTTTCTTT
CSCLESEAFF
>NA|TRBV29-1|NA|TRBJ1-4
TGCAGGGCTTTGGATGAAAAACTATTTTTT
CRALDEKLFF
>NA|TRBV12-3/TRBV12-4|NA|TRBJ2-2
TGTGCCAGCAGTTCTGGAACTGACACCGGGGAGCTGTTTTTT
CASSSGTDTGELFF
>TRBD2|TRBV4-1|NA|TRBJ2-3
TGCGCCAGCATCCAAGAAAGTAGCGGGAGTGCAGATACGCAGTATTTT
CASIQESSGSADTQYF
>NA|TRBV13|NA|TRBJ1-5
TGTGCCTGCAGCTTAGGCGGTAGCAATCAGCCCCAGCACTTT
CACSLGGSNQPQHF
>TRBD2|TRBV29-1|NA|TRBJ2-2
TGCAGCGTTGGTTTAGGGTGGGGGATGAGCGGGGAGCTATTTTTT
CSVGLGWGMSGELFF
>TRBD2|TRBV29-1|NA|TRBJ2-3
TGTAGCATTGTGGGAACACTAGCGGGAGGTGGTAGTATCGCAGATACGCAGTATTTT
CSIVGTLAGGGSIADTQYF
>NA|TRBV29-1|once|TRBJ2-7
TGCAGCGTCACGGCTGGGACGGGGAACGACGACCAGTACTTC
CSVTAGTGNDDQYF
>NA|TRBV29-1|once|TRBJ2-2
TGCAGCGTGACTGAGGGGGGCGGGGATCTGTTTTTT
CSVTEGGGDLFF
>TRBD1|TRBV4-3|many|TRBJ1-5
TGCGCCAGCAGCCAAGACAGGGGGGTGGGTCAGCCCCAGCATTTT
CASSQDRGVGQPQHF
>NA|TRBV4-3|NA|TRBJ2-6
TGCGCCATTAGCCAAGCGGGACAGTTCCGGGCCAATGTCCTGACTTTC
CAISQAGQFRANVLTF
>NA|TRBV6-5|NA|TRBJ2-3
TGTGCCACCTCGATACAAAGCACAGATAGGCAATATTTT
CATSIQSTDRQYF
>NA|TRBV29-1|NA|TRBJ1-2
TGCAGCGTTGACCAAAAGGGATCAGGGCCTGGCTACACCTTC
CSVDQKGSGPGYTF
>NA|TRBV5-1|NA|TRBJ2-3
TGCGCCAGCAGCTTGAACGGCCGTAGTAGCACAGGTACGCAGTATTTT
CASSLNGRSSTGTQYF
>TRBD2|TRBV29-1|NA|TRBJ2-3
TGCAGCGCAGAGGGTAGCGGGAGTGCATATACGCAGTATTTT
CSAEGSGSAYTQYF
>TRBD1|TRBV11-2|few|TRBJ1-2
TGTGCCAACAGCTTCTCAATCACAGGGGGAGGAGGCTATAGCTTC
CANSFSITGGGGYSF
>TRBD2|TRBV6-5|many|TRBJ2-7
TGTGCCAGCAGTCGTGGAGTAGCGGGAGGCGAGCAGTACTTC
CASSRGVAGGEQYF
>NA|TRBV6-1|once|TRBJ1-4
TGTGCCAGCAACTCGACAATTACGGCCGTTGAGGAAAAACTCTTTTTT
CASNSTITAVEEKLFF
>TRBD2|TRBV5-6|NA|TRBJ2-7
TGTGCCAGCAGCTTGTGGGCTAGCGGGCGAGGAGCTACATCCTCCTACGAGCAGTACTTC
CASSLWASGRGATSSYEQYF
>NA|TRBV5-8|many|TRBJ2-2
TGTGCCAGCAGCCCTTGGGCGTCAGCCACTAACACCGGGGAGCTGTTTTTT
CASSPWASATNTGELFF
>TRBD1|TRBV13|NA|TRBJ1-5
TGTGTCAGCAGCCGGGGGACAGGTCGCAATCAGCCCCAGCATTTT
CVSSRGTGRNQPQHF
>NA|TRBV5-1|NA|TRBJ1-1
TGCGCCAGCAGCTTGGAACGGTCTGGTTCGACTTTCTTT
CASSLERSGSTFF
>TRBD2|TRBV10-2|NA|TRBJ2-3
TGTGCCAGCAGCCACACTAGCGGGAGATTGTATTTT
CASSHTSGRLYF